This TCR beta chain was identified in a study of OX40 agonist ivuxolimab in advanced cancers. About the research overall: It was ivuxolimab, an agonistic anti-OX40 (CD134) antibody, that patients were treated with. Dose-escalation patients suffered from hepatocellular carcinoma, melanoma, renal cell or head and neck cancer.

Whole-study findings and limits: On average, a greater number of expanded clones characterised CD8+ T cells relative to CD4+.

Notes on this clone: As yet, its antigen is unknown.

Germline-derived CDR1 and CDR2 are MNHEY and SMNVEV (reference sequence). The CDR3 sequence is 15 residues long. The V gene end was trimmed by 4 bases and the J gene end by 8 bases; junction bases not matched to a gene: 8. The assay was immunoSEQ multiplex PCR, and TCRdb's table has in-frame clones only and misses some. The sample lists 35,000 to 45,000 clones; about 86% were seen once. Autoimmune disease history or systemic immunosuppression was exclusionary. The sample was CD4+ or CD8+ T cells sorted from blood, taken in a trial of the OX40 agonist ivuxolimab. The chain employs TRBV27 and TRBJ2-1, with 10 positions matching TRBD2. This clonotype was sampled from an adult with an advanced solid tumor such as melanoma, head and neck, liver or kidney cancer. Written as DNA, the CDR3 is TGTGCCAGCAGTTCCCCTAGCGGGGGAGGGGATGAGCAGTTCTTC. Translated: CASSSPSGGGDEQFF.